Listed below are T cell receptor beta chains from one sample, sequenced in a study of cytomegalovirus exposure and HLA in healthy donors. Sequenced by immunoSEQ multiplex PCR; TCRdb stores in-frame clones only, minus some. In the table there are around 99,000 clones, around three quarters of which are singletons. The sample consisted of PBMCs. All receptors derive from a man younger than 40 in good health and CMV-seronegative. CDR3s include the opening cysteine and the closing phenylalanine or tryptophan. D genes are given only for firm matches. Size is stated for part of the rows, as once, few or many counts, or as a class when the clone is expanded.

D: .
size: .
V: TRBV5-1
length: 16
J: TRBJ2-5
DNA: TGCGCCAGCAGCTTGGTTGCCCTTATGGGCCCCGAGACCCAGTACTTC
CDR3: CASSLVALMGPETQYF

D: TRBD1
size: few
V: TRBV28
length: 16
J: TRBJ2-1
DNA: TGTGCCAGCAGTTTATTAGGGCAGGGGGCAGGCAATGAGCAGTTCTTC
CDR3: CASSLLGQGAGNEQFF

D: .
size: .
V: TRBV2
length: 14
J: TRBJ1-5
DNA: TGTGCCAGCAGTGAAGCGGAGCGTTTTCAGCCCCAGCATTTT
CDR3: CASSEAERFQPQHF

D: TRBD1
size: .
V: TRBV5-8
length: 15
J: TRBJ2-5
DNA: TGTGCCAGCCGAAATCCGGGACAGGGGGCTCGGACCCAGTACTTC
CDR3: CASRNPGQGARTQYF

D: TRBD2
size: .
V: TRBV5-1
length: 14
J: TRBJ2-7
DNA: TGCGCCAGCAGCTCGACTAGCGGGACCTACGAGCAGTACTTC
CDR3: CASSSTSGTYEQYF

D: TRBD2
size: few
V: TRBV28
length: 15
J: TRBJ2-7
DNA: TGTGCCAGCAGTTTTAGTCTAGCGGGAGTGTACGAGCAGTACTTC
CDR3: CASSFSLAGVYEQYF

D: .
size: .
V: TRBV18
length: 13
J: TRBJ2-5
DNA: TGTGCCAGCTCACCAGCCAGGGCAGAGACCCAGTACTTC
CDR3: CASSPARAETQYF

D: .
size: .
V: TRBV6-1
length: 13
J: TRBJ2-1
DNA: TGTGCCAGCAGTGAGACTACAGGGTATGAGCAGTTCTTC
CDR3: CASSETTGYEQFF

D: TRBD1
size: .
V: TRBV6-4
length: 14
J: TRBJ2-3
DNA: TGTGCCAGCAGTCAGACAGGGGAATCAGATACGCAGTATTTT
CDR3: CASSQTGESDTQYF

D: TRBD1
size: .
V: TRBV7-9
length: 16
J: TRBJ1-2
DNA: TGTGCCAGCAGCCACAGGGGGCTTGGGGCTAACTATGGCTACACCTTC
CDR3: CASSHRGLGANYGYTF

D: TRBD1
size: .
V: TRBV19
length: 12
J: TRBJ1-1
DNA: TGTGCCACTTCGTCAGGGGGAACTGAAGCTTTCTTT
CDR3: CATSSGGTEAFF

D: TRBD2
size: .
V: TRBV9
length: 16
J: TRBJ2-1
DNA: TGTGCCAGCAGCGTAGTAGGGCTAGCGGAGGACAATGAGCAGTTCTTC
CDR3: CASSVVGLAEDNEQFF

D: .
size: .
V: TRBV28
length: 16
J: TRBJ2-7
DNA: TGTGCCAGCAGTTTGGCTCCGGACTCCTTCACCTACGAGCAGTACTTC
CDR3: CASSLAPDSFTYEQYF

D: .
size: .
V: TRBV18
length: 15
J: TRBJ1-4
DNA: TGTGCCAGCTCGATTCAGGTTTCGACTAATGAAAAACTGTTTTTT
CDR3: CASSIQVSTNEKLFF

D: .
size: once
V: TRBV2
length: 13
J: TRBJ1-5
DNA: TGTGCCAGCAGGTACAGGGGCAATCAGCCCCAGCATTTT
CDR3: CASRYRGNQPQHF

D: TRBD1
size: few
V: TRBV14
length: 18
J: TRBJ2-5
DNA: TGTGCCAGCAGCCAACCAAGGGGGACAGGACGGGTTAGAGAGACCCAGTACTTC
CDR3: CASSQPRGTGRVRETQYF

D: TRBD1
size: .
V: TRBV5-1
length: 13
J: TRBJ2-5
DNA: TGCGCCAGCAGCTTCGGGACAGAAGAGACCCAGTACTTC
CDR3: CASSFGTEETQYF

D: .
size: .
V: TRBV19
length: 14
J: TRBJ2-5
DNA: TGTGCCAGTAGCCCAGCGGGGACACAAGAGACCCAGTACTTC
CDR3: CASSPAGTQETQYF

D: .
size: once
V: TRBV6-1
length: 14
J: TRBJ1-1
DNA: TGTGCCAGCGACCCATGGGCTCAGAACACTGAAGCTTTCTTT
CDR3: CASDPWAQNTEAFF

D: TRBD2
size: .
V: TRBV29-1
length: 15
J: TRBJ2-7
DNA: TGCAGCGTTGAAGGGGGATGGGGGGGGGACTACGAGCAGTACTTC
CDR3: CSVEGGWGGDYEQYF

D: TRBD2
size: .
V: TRBV28
length: 13
J: TRBJ2-3
DNA: TGTGCCAGCGGAATAGCGGGCCCAGATACGCAGTATTTT
CDR3: CASGIAGPDTQYF

D: TRBD1
size: .
V: TRBV25-1
length: 15
J: TRBJ1-3
DNA: TGTGCCAGCAGAGCGACAGGGGGATCCGGAAACACCATATATTTT
CDR3: CASRATGGSGNTIYF

D: .
size: .
V: TRBV7-9
length: 11
J: TRBJ1-1
DNA: TGTGCCAGCAGCTGGGGGGCTGAAGCTTTCTTT
CDR3: CASSWGAEAFF

D: TRBD1
size: .
V: TRBV18
length: 20
J: TRBJ1-2
DNA: TGTGCCAGCTCACCTAGCAAGGGAAAGGCCCAACAGGGGACTAACTATGGCTACACCTTC
CDR3: CASSPSKGKAQQGTNYGYTF

D: .
size: once
V: TRBV5-6
length: 15
J: TRBJ2-2
DNA: TGTGCCAGCAGCTTGTATGGCAGGATGACCGGGGAGCTGTTTTTT
CDR3: CASSLYGRMTGELFF

D: TRBD2
size: .
V: TRBV7-9
length: 15
J: TRBJ2-5
DNA: TGTGCCAGCAGCTCCCTAGCGGGGACAAGGGAGACCCAGTACTTC
CDR3: CASSSLAGTRETQYF

D: .
size: .
V: TRBV4-1
length: 16
J: TRBJ2-1
DNA: TGCGCCAGCAGCCATATGAACAAACCACTAAACAATGAGCAGTTCTTC
CDR3: CASSHMNKPLNNEQFF

D: TRBD1
size: .
V: TRBV5-1
length: 16
J: TRBJ2-5
DNA: TGCGCCAGCAGCTTGGGTCAGGGGGCCGCACGAGAGACCCAGTACTTC
CDR3: CASSLGQGAARETQYF

D: TRBD1
size: .
V: TRBV2
length: 18
J: TRBJ2-7
DNA: TGTGCCAGCAGTCCTCTACCGGGACAGGGGGCTTTAGCCTACGAGCAGTACTTC
CDR3: CASSPLPGQGALAYEQYF